The sequence of this TCR beta chain was determined in a study of beta chain features in type 1 diabetes. Study-wide results and limits: The similarity of naive, central memory and Treg TCRB repertoires appeared greater among patients than among healthy donors.

Germline CDR1 and CDR2: MNHNS and SASEGT. This CDR3 region has 13 residues. The V end was cut by 9 bases, the J end by 1 base, with 12 bases between. For this clone: Antigen specificity is unknown.

The study reverse transcribed the entire isolated RNA, so it sequenced expressed TCRB transcripts. It was found that naive, central memory and regulatory T cell samples averaged roughly 3.6 million reads. Clones were read by immunoSEQ multiplex PCR, and TCRdb kept only the in-frame ones, dropping some. Of under 450,000 clones in the sample, approximately 13% were seen once. In all sorted populations, purity surpassed 98%. The source is a man aged 25-45 years in good health. V usage is TRBV6-1 and J usage is TRBJ2-5; D is unresolved. The sequencing sample was made of naive CD4+ T cells from blood. CDR3 in amino acids: CASSGQAQETQYF. CDR3 in DNA: TGTGCCAGTTCCGGGCAGGCCCAAGAGACCCAGTACTTC.